The clone carrying this T cell receptor (beta chain) has only one observation. Its antigen is not known. The sample belongs to a study of STAT3 mutations in large granular lymphocyte leukemia. Study-level findings and limits: In several patients, dominant TCR clone burden exceeded STAT3 mutant burden, suggesting STAT3 mutation arose secondarily. Every T-cell large granular lymphocyte leukemia patient had at least one immunodominant TCR beta clonotype.

Clones were sequenced by immunoSEQ multiplex PCR, and TCRdb holds only the in-frame ones, with some missing. The table has 10,000 to 15,000 clones, 81% seen once; the top ten hold approximately 56%. The CDR3 totals 14 residues. The germline CDR1 and CDR2 sequences are MNHEY and SMNVEV (reference sequence). V lost 5 bases and J lost 4, with 14 bases in between. The V and J genes are TRBV27 and TRBJ2-5, with D perhaps assigned TRBD1 or TRBD2 (5 bases each). Sample: peripheral blood mononuclear cells. The sequence came from a man in his fifties or sixties with T-cell large granular lymphocyte leukemia. Some clones in this sample may be carry-over from other donors' samples. CDR3 sequence: CASSPGTRGETQYF. The CDR3 nucleotides are TGTGCCAGCAGTCCCGGGACCCGGGGAGAGACCCAGTACTTC.